The clone carrying this T cell receptor (beta chain) occurred a few times. As originally analysed: Estimates of nucleated cell counts were drawn from the amplification of reference gene primers. The data were produced by immunoSEQ multiplex PCR, yet TCRdb's version contains in-frame clones alone and is incomplete. Clonal size and the V and J genes are those of that table, whereas D and trimming came from the DNA. Of roughly 190,000 clones in the sample, less than 80% were seen once. These data belong to a study of blood T cell repertoires in COVID-19. On the study more broadly: From the United States, Italy and Spain came samples of acute and convalescent COVID-19. From T cells, B-cell-depleted T cells, or PBMCs came the material, which was cDNA or gDNA.

The CDR3 has 15 residues. V lost 3 bases to trimming and J lost 5 bases, with 12 bases between them. Germline V gene lookup returns CDR1 KGHDR and CDR2 SFDVKD. The TCR was taken from a woman aged 50 to 65 with acute or convalescent COVID-19. The sample consisted of peripheral blood. The J gene is TRBJ2-2, the V gene TRBV24-1; D remains ambiguous. The CDR3 DNA follows: TGTGCCACCAGTGATGCCCGCCGGTGGACCGGGGAGCTGTTTTTT. Amino acid sequence: CATSDARRWTGELFF.